The subject of this entry is one TCR beta chain. The antigen is not known. V was pared by 0 bases and J by 3 bases, with 16 bases between. Germline V CDR1 and CDR2: SGHRS, YFSETQ. The CDR3 contains 16 residues. All donors were healthy, and all were Caucasian. Via MiXCR, TCRdb re-called the 5' RACE reads, giving one row per CDR3 protein. The table lists just over 450,000 distinct CDR3 sequences, about 14% of them singletons, with about 0.52% in the top ten. This entry comes from a study of identical twins. Overall study findings and caveats: Reduced insertions were recorded for abundant cord blood beta clonotypes, with no such pattern in memory repertoires. Twins showed weaker excess sharing in their beta out-of-frame sequences.

The same data also went into a second study, on yellow fever vaccine responses in identical twins.

The TCR comes from a young woman in good health. This chain connects TRBV5-1 to TRBJ2-7; possible D gene TRBD2, 5 bases. The sequencing input was CD4+ T cells sorted from blood. CDR3 DNA sequence: TGCGCCAGCAGCTTGGAGGCAGCCACTGGGAGCTACGAGCAGTACTTC. Amino acids: CASSLEAATGSYEQYF.